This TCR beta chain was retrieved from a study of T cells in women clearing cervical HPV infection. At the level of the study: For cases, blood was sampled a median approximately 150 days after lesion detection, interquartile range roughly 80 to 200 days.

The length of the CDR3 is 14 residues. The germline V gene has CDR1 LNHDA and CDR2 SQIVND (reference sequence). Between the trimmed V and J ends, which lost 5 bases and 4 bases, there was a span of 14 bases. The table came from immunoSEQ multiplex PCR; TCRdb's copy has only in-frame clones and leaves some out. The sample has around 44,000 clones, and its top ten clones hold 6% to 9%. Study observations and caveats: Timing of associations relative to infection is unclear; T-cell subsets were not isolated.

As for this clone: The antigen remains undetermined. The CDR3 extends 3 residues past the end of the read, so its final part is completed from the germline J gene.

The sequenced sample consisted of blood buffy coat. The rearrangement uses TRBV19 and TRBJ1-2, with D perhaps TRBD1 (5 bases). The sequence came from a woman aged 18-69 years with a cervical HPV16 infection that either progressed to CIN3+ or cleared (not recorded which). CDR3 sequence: CASSGLGVAYGYTF. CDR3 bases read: TGTGCCAGTAGTGGGTTAGGGGTTGCCTATGGC.